The rows below give T cell receptor beta chains drawn from one sample of a study of shared clonotypes between healthy human individuals. Generated by immunoSEQ multiplex PCR, the TCRdb table keeps only in-frame clones and is missing some. The sample shows roughly 2,300,000 clones, around 90% of them seen only once. Sequencing input: naive CD4+ T cells from PBMCs. Receptors originate from a man aged 18 to 30 in good health. Some clones in this sample may be carry-over from other donors' samples. The CDR3 runs from the conserved cysteine through the conserved F or W. Fields, in order: clone size, J gene, V gene, D gene, CDR3 DNA, CDR3 protein. D genes are given only for firm matches. Clone size is not always given. Where it is, it says once, few, many or a class for expanded clones.

. | TRBJ2-7 | TRBV15 | TRBD2 | TGTGCCACCAGCAGAGGGGAGGGTACCTACGAGCAGTACTTC | CATSRGEGTYEQYF
. | TRBJ2-1 | TRBV4-1 | . | TGCGCCAGCAGCCATATAACAGGGTTTGCCTACAATGAGCAGTTCTTC | CASSHITGFAYNEQFF
. | TRBJ1-1 | TRBV7-8 | . | TGTGCCAGCAGCTCGGACAGGAACACTGAAGCTTTCTTT | CASSSDRNTEAFF
. | TRBJ2-1 | TRBV7-2 | TRBD2 | TGTGCCAGCAGCTTAGCGTTACTAGCGGGAGCGGCTGGGGACAATGAGCAGTTCTTC | CASSLALLAGAAGDNEQFF
. | TRBJ1-2 | TRBV5-4 | TRBD1 | TGTGCCAGCAGCACTACAGGGGCTTTAGGCTACACCTTC | CASSTTGALGYTF
. | TRBJ2-5 | TRBV29-1 | . | TGCAGCGTCCTCGAAATCCAGACTTTCCAAGAGACCCAGTACTTC | CSVLEIQTFQETQYF
. | TRBJ1-3 | TRBV2 | . | TGTGCCAGCAGTGAAGCAGTAGGAAACACCATATATTTT | CASSEAVGNTIYF
. | TRBJ2-2 | TRBV5-1 | TRBD1 | TGCGCCAGCTCCCGGGGACAGGGTGCCACCGGGGAGCTGTTTTTT | CASSRGQGATGELFF
. | TRBJ2-1 | TRBV29-1 | TRBD2 | TGCAGCGTTGAAAACCGACGGACTAGCGGAACCTACAATGAGCAGTTCTTC | CSVENRRTSGTYNEQFF
. | TRBJ2-3 | TRBV16 | . | TGTGCCAGCAGCACTAATCGGGGCGGTCGCCCCACAGATACGCAGTATTTT | CASSTNRGGRPTDTQYF
. | TRBJ2-4 | TRBV7-8 | . | TGTGCCAGCAGCTTAGGGCAGACCCTAGCCAAAAACATTCAGTACTTC | CASSLGQTLAKNIQYF
. | TRBJ2-2 | TRBV11-2 | . | TGTGCCAGCAGCTTATACAGCGCGGGGTTAAACACCGGGGAGCTGTTTTTT | CASSLYSAGLNTGELFF
. | TRBJ1-2 | TRBV2 | TRBD1 | TGTGCCAACTACAGGGGATCGCTAGGTGGCTACACCTTC | CANYRGSLGGYTF
. | TRBJ2-2 | TRBV28 | . | TGTGCCAGCAGCTCCCGGGTTCGGAAGACCGGGGAGCTGTTTTTT | CASSSRVRKTGELFF
. | TRBJ1-3 | TRBV14 | . | TGTGCCAGCAGCCAAGACTTACGACAGCCCGCCATATATTTT | CASSQDLRQPAIYF
once | TRBJ2-2 | TRBV5-4 | . | TGTGCCAGCAGCTTGAACAGGGCTACCGGGGAGCTGTTTTTT | CASSLNRATGELFF
. | TRBJ2-7 | TRBV6-1 | . | TGTGCCAGCAGTGAATCGGGCTGGTCCTACGAGCAGTACTTC | CASSESGWSYEQYF
. | TRBJ2-6 | TRBV5-1 | . | TGCGCCAGCAGCTCCCGGGACTCCTCTGGGGCCAACGTCCTGACTTTC | CASSSRDSSGANVLTF
. | TRBJ2-7 | TRBV29-1 | . | TGCAGCGTAAGCGGTCTCCTTCGTCCGGAGCAGTACTTC | CSVSGLLRPEQYF
once | TRBJ1-3 | TRBV5-1 | TRBD1 | TGCGCCAGCAGCTTGGCCCTGACAGGGACTGGAAACACCATATATTTT | CASSLALTGTGNTIYF
. | TRBJ2-5 | TRBV6-1 | TRBD2 | TGTGCCAGTTCGGGGGGAGGGCCGGGGGAGACCCAGTACTTC | CASSGGGPGETQYF
once | TRBJ1-1 | TRBV6-1 | . | TGTGCCAGCAGTGTAGGGTTCGAAGCTTTCTTT | CASSVGFEAFF
once | TRBJ1-1 | TRBV5-1 | TRBD1 | TGCGCCAGCAGCACACAGACAGGGGTGAACACTGAAGCTTTCTTT | CASSTQTGVNTEAFF
once | TRBJ2-3 | TRBV5-4 | TRBD2 | TGTGCCAGCAGCGTCAAAAGCGGGAGGGCCACAGATACGCAGTATTTT | CASSVKSGRATDTQYF
. | TRBJ2-1 | TRBV9 | TRBD1 | TGTGCCAGCAGGTCCGGGACAGGGTCCAATGAGCAGTTCTTC | CASRSGTGSNEQFF
. | TRBJ2-5 | TRBV18 | . | TGTGCCAGCTCATTGATAGGGAGTTTGGAGACCCAGTACTTC | CASSLIGSLETQYF
. | TRBJ2-1 | TRBV30 | TRBD2 | TGTGCCTGGAGCGAGGGACTAGCGGGAGGTGAACAGTTCTTC | CAWSEGLAGGEQFF
. | TRBJ2-7 | TRBV5-4 | . | TGTGCCAGCAGCTTCAACAGGGAGGACGAGCAGTACTTC | CASSFNREDEQYF
. | TRBJ2-3 | TRBV5-4 | TRBD2 | TGTGCCAGCAGCGGAAAACTAGCGGACAGCACAGATACGCAGTATTTT | CASSGKLADSTDTQYF
. | TRBJ2-5 | TRBV25-1 | . | TGTGCCAGCAGTGACTGGGGCCCCTATGAAGAGACCCAGTACTTC | CASSDWGPYEETQYF
. | TRBJ2-4 | TRBV11-2 | . | TGTGCCAGCAGCTTAGGTCGTCAGGGAGGTCCCTTAGGCATTCAGTACTTC | CASSLGRQGGPLGIQYF
. | TRBJ2-4 | TRBV4-1 | . | TGCGCCAGCAGCCAGGGGGCCCTTCTAGCCAAAAACATTCAGTACTTC | CASSQGALLAKNIQYF
once | TRBJ2-1 | TRBV5-1 | . | TGCGCCAGCAGCTTTGGCGGATACAATGAGCAGTTCTTC | CASSFGGYNEQFF
once | TRBJ2-3 | TRBV9 | . | TGTGCCAGCAGCGTTGGGCAGCCGACAGATACGCAGTATTTT | CASSVGQPTDTQYF
. | TRBJ2-3 | TRBV29-1 | TRBD2 | TGCAGCGTCCAAGGGCGGGAGAGGGACACAGATACGCAGTATTTT | CSVQGRERDTDTQYF
. | TRBJ1-2 | TRBV27 | TRBD1 | TGTGCCAGCTCCCAAGGGACAGGGGATACCTATGGCTACACCTTC | CASSQGTGDTYGYTF
. | TRBJ2-7 | TRBV4-1 | . | TGCGCCAGCAGACTGGATAACCAAGGTTTAACCTACGAGCAGTACTTC | CASRLDNQGLTYEQYF
once | TRBJ1-4 | TRBV28 | . | TGTGCCAGCAGTCTCCCGCGGGGGGCTAATGAAAAACTGTTTTTT | CASSLPRGANEKLFF
. | TRBJ2-7 | TRBV25-1 | TRBD1 | TGTGCCAGCAGTGCCACAGGGGCCGAGCAGTACTTC | CASSATGAEQYF
. | TRBJ2-3 | TRBV27 | . | TGTGCCAGCAGTTCTCGGAGGGAGGCAGATACGCAGTATTTT | CASSSRREADTQYF
. | TRBJ2-1 | TRBV25-1 | TRBD1 | TGTGCCAGCAGTGCGGGACAGGGGTTAGGCGAGCAGTTCTTC | CASSAGQGLGEQFF
. | TRBJ2-3 | TRBV9 | TRBD2 | TGTGCCAGCAGCGTAGGGCCTAGCGGGAGTACAGATACGCAGTATTTT | CASSVGPSGSTDTQYF
. | TRBJ1-2 | TRBV7-9 | . | TGTGCCAGCAGCCCCGGCGGCGTCTCAGGCTATGGCTACACCTTC | CASSPGGVSGYGYTF
. | TRBJ1-2 | TRBV7-3 | TRBD1 | TGTGCCAGCAGCTCACAGGGGGCTAACTATGGCTACACCTTC | CASSSQGANYGYTF
. | TRBJ2-7 | TRBV11-1 | TRBD2 | TGTGCCAGCAGCCCCCGGGGTAGCGGGAGTTTCTACGAGCAGTACTTC | CASSPRGSGSFYEQYF
. | TRBJ1-4 | TRBV28 | . | TGTGCCACCACAGGGTATGAGGAAAAACTGTTTTTT | CATTGYEEKLFF
. | TRBJ1-5 | TRBV2 | . | TGTGCCAGCAGTGGGGGGGGACATAGCAATCAGCCCCAGCATTTT | CASSGGGHSNQPQHF
. | TRBJ1-1 | TRBV7-2 | TRBD1 | TGTGCCAGCTCCTGGACAGGGGTCACTGAAGCTTTCTTT | CASSWTGVTEAFF
. | TRBJ2-3 | TRBV6-5 | . | TGTGCCAGCAGGCCTCCAGGGACAGATACGCAGTATTTT | CASRPPGTDTQYF
. | TRBJ2-3 | TRBV5-4 | TRBD1 | TGTGCCAGCAGCTTAAGGACAGGAGAAACAGATACGCAGTATTTT | CASSLRTGETDTQYF
. | TRBJ1-1 | TRBV20-1 | . | TGCAGTGCAACAGGAGGAACTGAAGCTTTCTTT | CSATGGTEAFF
. | TRBJ1-5 | TRBV19 | . | TGTGCCAGTAGTATAGATCCAGGAGATCAGCCCCAGCATTTT | CASSIDPGDQPQHF
. | TRBJ2-6 | TRBV5-1 | . | TGCGCCAGCAGCTTGGGAGGGGCCGGGGCCAACGTCCTGACTTTC | CASSLGGAGANVLTF
. | TRBJ2-3 | TRBV15 | . | TGTGCCACCAGCAAGGGTACGCATACGCAGTATTTT | CATSKGTHTQYF
. | TRBJ2-4 | TRBV2 | . | TGTGCCAGTCAATCGTTATCCGGGAACATTCAGTACTTC | CASQSLSGNIQYF
. | TRBJ2-5 | TRBV4-2 | TRBD1 | TGTGCCAGCAGCCAAGAACCGGACAGGGAAGGGGAGACCCAGTACTTC | CASSQEPDREGETQYF
. | TRBJ2-5 | TRBV5-5 | TRBD1 | TGTGCCAGCAGCTCCTCCAGGGGGCTAGGAGAGACCCAGTACTTC | CASSSSRGLGETQYF
. | TRBJ1-2 | TRBV11-2 | . | TGTGCCAGCAGCTTTTTGGGGGCAAACTATGGCTACACCTTC | CASSFLGANYGYTF
. | TRBJ2-7 | TRBV6-6 | . | TGTGCCACCTACCGAGGGGTCGCCTACGAGCAGTACTTC | CATYRGVAYEQYF